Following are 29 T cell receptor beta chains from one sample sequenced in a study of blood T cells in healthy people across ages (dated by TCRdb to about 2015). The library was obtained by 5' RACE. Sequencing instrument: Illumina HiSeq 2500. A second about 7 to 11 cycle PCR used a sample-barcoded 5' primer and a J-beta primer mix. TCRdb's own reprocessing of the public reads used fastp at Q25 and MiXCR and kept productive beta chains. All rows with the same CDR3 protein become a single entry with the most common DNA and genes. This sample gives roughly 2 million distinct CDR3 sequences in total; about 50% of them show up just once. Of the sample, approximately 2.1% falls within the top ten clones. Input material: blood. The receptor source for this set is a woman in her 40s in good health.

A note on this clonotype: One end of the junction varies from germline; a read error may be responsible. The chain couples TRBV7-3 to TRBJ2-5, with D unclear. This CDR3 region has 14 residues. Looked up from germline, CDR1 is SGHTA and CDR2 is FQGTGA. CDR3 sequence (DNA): TGTACCAGCAGCTTAAGTGGGTACCAAGAGACCCAGTACTTC. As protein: CTSSLSGYQETQYF.

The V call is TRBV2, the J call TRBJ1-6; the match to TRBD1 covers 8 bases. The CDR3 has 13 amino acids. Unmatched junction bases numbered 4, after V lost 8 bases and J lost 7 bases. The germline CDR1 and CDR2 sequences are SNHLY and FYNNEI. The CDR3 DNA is TGTGCCAGCTTGACAGGGGTAAATTCACCCCTCCACTTT. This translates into CASLTGVNSPLHF.

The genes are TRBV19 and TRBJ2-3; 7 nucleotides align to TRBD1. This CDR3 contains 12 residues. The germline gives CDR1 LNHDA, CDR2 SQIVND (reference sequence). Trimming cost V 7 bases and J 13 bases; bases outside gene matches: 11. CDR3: CASTIEGASKYF. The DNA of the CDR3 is TGTGCCAGTACAATCGAGGGGGCATCAAAGTATTTT.

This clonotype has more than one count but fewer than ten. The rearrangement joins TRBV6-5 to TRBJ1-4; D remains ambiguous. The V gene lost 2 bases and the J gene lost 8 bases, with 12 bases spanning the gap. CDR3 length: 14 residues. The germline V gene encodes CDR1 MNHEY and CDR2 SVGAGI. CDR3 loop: CASSYARLGEKLFF. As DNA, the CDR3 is TGTGCCAGCAGTTACGCCCGACTGGGGGAAAAACTGTTTTTT.

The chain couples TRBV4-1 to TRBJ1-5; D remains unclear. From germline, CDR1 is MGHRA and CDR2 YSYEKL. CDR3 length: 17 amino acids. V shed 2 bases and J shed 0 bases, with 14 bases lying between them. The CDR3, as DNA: TGCGCCAGCAGCCAACACCCGACGGAAAATAGCAATCAGCCCCAGCATTTT. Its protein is CASSQHPTENSNQPQHF.

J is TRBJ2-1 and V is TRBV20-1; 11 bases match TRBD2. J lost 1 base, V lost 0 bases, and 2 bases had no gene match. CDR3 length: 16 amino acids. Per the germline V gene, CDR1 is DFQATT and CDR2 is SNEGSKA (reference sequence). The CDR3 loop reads CSARDLAGGSYNEQFF. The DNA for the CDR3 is TGCAGTGCTAGAGACCTAGCGGGGGGATCCTACAATGAGCAGTTCTTC.

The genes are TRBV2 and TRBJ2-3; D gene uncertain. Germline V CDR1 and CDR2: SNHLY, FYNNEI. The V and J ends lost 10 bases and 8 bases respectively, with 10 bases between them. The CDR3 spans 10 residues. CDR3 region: CATPLGTQYF. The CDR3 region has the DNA TGTGCCACTCCGCTGGGTACGCAGTATTTT.

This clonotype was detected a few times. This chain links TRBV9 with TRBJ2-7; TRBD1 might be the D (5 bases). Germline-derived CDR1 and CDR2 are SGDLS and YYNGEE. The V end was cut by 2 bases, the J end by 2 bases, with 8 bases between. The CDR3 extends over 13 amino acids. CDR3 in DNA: TGTGCCAGCAGCGTTAGGGGCACCTACGAGCAGTACTTC. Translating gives CASSVRGTYEQYF.

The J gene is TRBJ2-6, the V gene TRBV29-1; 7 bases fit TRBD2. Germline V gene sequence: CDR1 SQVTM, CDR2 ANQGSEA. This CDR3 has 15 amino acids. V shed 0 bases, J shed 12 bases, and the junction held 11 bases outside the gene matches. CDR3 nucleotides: TGCAGCGTTGAAGATCGGGGGGATAGGGTTACCGTCCTGACTTTC. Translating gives CSVEDRGDRVTVLTF.

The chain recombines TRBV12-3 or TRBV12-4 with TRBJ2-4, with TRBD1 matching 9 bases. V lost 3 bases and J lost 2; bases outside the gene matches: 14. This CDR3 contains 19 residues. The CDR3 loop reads CASSFLFGTGKESKNIQYF. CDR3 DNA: TGTGCCAGCAGTTTTCTTTTCGGGACAGGGAAAGAGTCCAAAAACATTCAGTACTTC.

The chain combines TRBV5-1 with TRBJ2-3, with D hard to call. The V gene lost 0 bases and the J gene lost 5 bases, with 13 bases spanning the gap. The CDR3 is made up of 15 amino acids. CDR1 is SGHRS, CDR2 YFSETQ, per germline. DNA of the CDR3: TGCGCCAGCAGCTTGGAATTAGTAGGCGGAGATACGCAGTATTTT. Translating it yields CASSLELVGGDTQYF. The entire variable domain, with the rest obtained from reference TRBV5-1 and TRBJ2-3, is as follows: KAGVTQTPRYLIKTRGQQVTLSCSPISGHRSVSWYQQTPGQGLQFLFEYFSETQRNKGNFPGRFSGRQFSNSRSEMNVSTLELGDSALYLCASSLELVGGDTQYFGPGTRLTVL.

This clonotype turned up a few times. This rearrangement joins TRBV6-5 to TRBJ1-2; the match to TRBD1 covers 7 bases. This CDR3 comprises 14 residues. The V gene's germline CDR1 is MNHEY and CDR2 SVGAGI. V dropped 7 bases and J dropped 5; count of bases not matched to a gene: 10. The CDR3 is CASTKGQYLYGYTF. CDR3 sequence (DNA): TGTGCCAGCACTAAGGGACAGTATCTATATGGCTACACCTTC.

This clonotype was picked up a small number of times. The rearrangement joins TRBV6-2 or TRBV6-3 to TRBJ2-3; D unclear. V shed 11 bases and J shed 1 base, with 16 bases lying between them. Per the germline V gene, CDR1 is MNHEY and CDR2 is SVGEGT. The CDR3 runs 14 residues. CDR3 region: CAASESHGTDTQYF. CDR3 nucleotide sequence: TGTGCCGCCTCCGAGAGTCACGGCACAGATACGCAGTATTTT.

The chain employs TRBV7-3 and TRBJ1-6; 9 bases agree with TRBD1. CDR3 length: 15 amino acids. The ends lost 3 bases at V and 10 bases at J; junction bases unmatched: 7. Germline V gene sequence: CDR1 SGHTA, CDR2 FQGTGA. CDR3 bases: TGTGCCAGCAGCTTGGCTCCGGGACAGGGATCACCCCTCCACTTT. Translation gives CASSLAPGQGSPLHF.

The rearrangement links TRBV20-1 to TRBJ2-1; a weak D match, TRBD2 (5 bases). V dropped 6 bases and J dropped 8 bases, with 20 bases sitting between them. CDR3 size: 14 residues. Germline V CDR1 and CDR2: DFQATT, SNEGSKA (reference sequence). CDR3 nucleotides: TGCAGTGCGGGATCGGGGTTCAAAACAGATGAGCAGTTCTTC. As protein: CSAGSGFKTDEQFF.

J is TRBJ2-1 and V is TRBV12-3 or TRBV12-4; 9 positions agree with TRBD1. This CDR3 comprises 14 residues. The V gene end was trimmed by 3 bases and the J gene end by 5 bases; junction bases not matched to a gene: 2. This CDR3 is CASSFGTGHNEQFF. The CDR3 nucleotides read TGTGCCAGCAGTTTCGGGACAGGGCACAATGAGCAGTTCTTC.

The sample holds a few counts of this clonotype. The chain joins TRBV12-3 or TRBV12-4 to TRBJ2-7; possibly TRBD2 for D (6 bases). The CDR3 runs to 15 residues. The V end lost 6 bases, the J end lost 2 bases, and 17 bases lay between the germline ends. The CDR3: CASSSPGRKTYEQYF. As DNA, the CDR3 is TGTGCCAGCAGCAGCCCAGGGAGGAAAACCTACGAGCAGTACTTC.

CDR3 nucleotides: TGTGCCAGCAGCCCCCGGCCAGTCCTCTCCTACAATGAGCAGTTCTTC. It is translated as CASSPRPVLSYNEQFF. V gene TRBV7-2 combines with J gene TRBJ2-1; D remains ambiguous. CDR1 is SGHTA and CDR2 is FQGNSA in the germline V gene. The length of the CDR3 is 16 residues. The ends were cut back, 5 bases at V and 0 bases at J, with 14 bases in the middle.

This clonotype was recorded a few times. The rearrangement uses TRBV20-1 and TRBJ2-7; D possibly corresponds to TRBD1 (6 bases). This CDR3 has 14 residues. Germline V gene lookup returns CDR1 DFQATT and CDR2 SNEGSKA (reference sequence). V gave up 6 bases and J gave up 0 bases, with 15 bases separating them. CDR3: CSASDRSSSYEQYF. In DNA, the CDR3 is TGCAGTGCGAGCGACAGGAGCTCCTCCTACGAGCAGTACTTC.

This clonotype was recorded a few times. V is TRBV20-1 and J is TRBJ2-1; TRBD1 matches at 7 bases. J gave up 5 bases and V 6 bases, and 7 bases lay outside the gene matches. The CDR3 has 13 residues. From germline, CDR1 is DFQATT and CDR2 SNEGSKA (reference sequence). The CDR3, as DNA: TGCAGTGCGACAGGGATCTTTCACAATGAGCAGTTCTTC. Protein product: CSATGIFHNEQFF.

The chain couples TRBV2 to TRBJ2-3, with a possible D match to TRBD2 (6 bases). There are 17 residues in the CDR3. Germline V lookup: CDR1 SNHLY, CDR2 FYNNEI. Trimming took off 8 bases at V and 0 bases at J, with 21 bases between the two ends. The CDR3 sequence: CASSGTTSEASTDTQYF. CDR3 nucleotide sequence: TGTGCCAGCTCGGGAACGACTAGTGAGGCTAGCACAGATACGCAGTATTTT.

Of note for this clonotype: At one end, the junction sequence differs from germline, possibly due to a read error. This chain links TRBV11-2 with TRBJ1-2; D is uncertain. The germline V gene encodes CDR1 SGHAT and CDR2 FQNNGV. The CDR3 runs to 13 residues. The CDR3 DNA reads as TGTGCCAGCAGCTTAAAGGGCGCAAGTGGCTGCACCTTC. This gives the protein CASSLKGASGCTF.

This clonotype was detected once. The CDR3: CAIDKGVYGYTF. The DNA for the CDR3 is TGTGCCATCGATAAGGGTGTCTATGGCTACACCTTC. The chain has TRBV28 and TRBJ1-2; D gene unclear. This CDR3 has 12 residues. Germline CDR1 MDHEN, CDR2 SYDVKM. Between the trimmed V and J ends, which lost 10 bases and 4 bases, there was a span of 13 bases.

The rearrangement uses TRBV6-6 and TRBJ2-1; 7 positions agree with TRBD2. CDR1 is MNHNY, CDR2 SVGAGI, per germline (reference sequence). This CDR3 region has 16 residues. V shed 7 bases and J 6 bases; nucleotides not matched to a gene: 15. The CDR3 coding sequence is TGTGCCAGCAACGACCGCGGGACGGGGGGTTCCAATGAGCAGTTCTTC. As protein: CASNDRGTGGSNEQFF.

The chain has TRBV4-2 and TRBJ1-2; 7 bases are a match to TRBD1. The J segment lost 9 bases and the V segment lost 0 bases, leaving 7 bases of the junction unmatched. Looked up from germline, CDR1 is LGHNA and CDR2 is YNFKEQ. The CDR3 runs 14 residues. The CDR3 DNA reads TGTGCCAGCAGCCAAGAGGCAGGGGGAGGGAGCTACACCTTC. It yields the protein CASSQEAGGGSYTF.

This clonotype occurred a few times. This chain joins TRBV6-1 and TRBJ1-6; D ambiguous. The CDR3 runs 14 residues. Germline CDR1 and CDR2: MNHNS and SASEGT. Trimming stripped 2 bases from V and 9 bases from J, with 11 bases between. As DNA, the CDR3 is TGTGCCAGCAGTGAACCGAGTTTGGGTTCACCCCTCCACTTT. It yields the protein CASSEPSLGSPLHF.

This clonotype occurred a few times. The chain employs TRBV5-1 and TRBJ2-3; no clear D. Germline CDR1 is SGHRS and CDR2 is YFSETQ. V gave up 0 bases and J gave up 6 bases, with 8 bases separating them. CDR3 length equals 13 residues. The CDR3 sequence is CASSLETMDTQYF. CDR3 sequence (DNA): TGCGCCAGCAGCTTGGAAACAATGGATACGCAGTATTTT.

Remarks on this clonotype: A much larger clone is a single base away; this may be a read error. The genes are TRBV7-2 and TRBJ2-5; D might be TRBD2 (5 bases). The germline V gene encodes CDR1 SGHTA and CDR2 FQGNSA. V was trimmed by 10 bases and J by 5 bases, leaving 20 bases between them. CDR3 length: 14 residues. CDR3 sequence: CTTKPRGSMETQYF. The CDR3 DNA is TGTACCACCAAACCCAGAGGGAGTATGGAGACCCAGTACTTC.

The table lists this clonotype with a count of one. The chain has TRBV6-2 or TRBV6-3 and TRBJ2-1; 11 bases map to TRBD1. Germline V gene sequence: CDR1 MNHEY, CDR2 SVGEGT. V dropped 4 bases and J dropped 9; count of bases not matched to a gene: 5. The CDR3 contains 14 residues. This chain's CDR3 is CASSWDRGGREQFF. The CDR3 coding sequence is TGTGCCAGCAGTTGGGACAGGGGGGGGCGTGAGCAGTTCTTC.